Listed below are T cell receptor beta chains from one sample, sequenced in a study of a mutant IDH1 vaccine in newly diagnosed glioma. What these receptors recognize is not known. TCRdb's copy holds only in-frame clones and misses some; the assay was immunoSEQ multiplex PCR. The sample carries about 67,000 clones, about 89% recorded once. Source: PBMCs, taken from a glioma patient whose treatment included an IDH1 peptide vaccine. Source of these receptors: a man aged 40-49 years with glioma. CDR3s include the opening cysteine and the closing phenylalanine or tryptophan. Fields, in order: V gene, CDR3 length, clone size, CDR3 protein. Clone size, where shown, is once, few, many, or a class for clones that have expanded.

>TRBV7-2|15|-
CASSAWGRIIGELFF
>TRBV7-9|14|-
CASSRPGLGGEQYF
>TRBV6-1|13|-
CASTGDGGEKLFF
>TRBV11-2|13|-
CASSLAGNYGYTF
>TRBV4-2|14|-
CASSQVGGAGLSAF
>TRBV18|15|-
CASSRQPGQGEEQYF
>TRBV6-5|13|-
CASRWTVNTEAFF
>TRBV5-1|15|-
CASSGSGQYGNGYTF
>TRBV4-2|18|-
CASSQPGAGTATNEKLFF
>TRBV6-1|15|-
CASSVTDRASGEQYF
>TRBV18|13|-
CASSPPVYNEQFF
>TRBV10-2|13|once
CASRGGQANEAFF
>TRBV2|14|-
CASSQARVGAEAFF
>TRBV2|14|few
CASSEAPWQEKLFF
>TRBV30|11|-
CAWSGDYGYTF